The T cell receptor beta chain under discussion was sequenced for a study of blood T cell repertoires in COVID-19 (dated by TCRdb to 2019 to 2021). Study-wide context: Collaborator samples came from the United States, Italy and Spain and covered acute and convalescent phases of COVID-19. Where available, HLA class I and class II types were obtained from metadata supplied by the sample provider rather than from assay-based typing. Samples came from the ongoing ImmuneRACE study (first 160 participants) plus 1,254 subjects from 6 global collaborators. The material from the prospective study consisted of cDNA or gDNA derived from T cells, B-cell-depleted T cells, or PBMCs. A de-identified subject ID, COVID-19 status, age in years and sex were almost always included in the sample metadata. The repertoires were released in a freely available public database meant as a resource for research on the immune response to SARS-CoV-2. Deeply sampled blood TCRbeta repertoires from subjects exposed to, actively infected with, or recovered from COVID-19 were included in the dataset.

TCRbeta CDR3 regions were amplified from genomic DNA by means of the immunoSEQ Assay, a bias-controlled multiplex PCR. In the paper's pipeline: Within the assay, amplification of reference gene primers was used to estimate how many nucleated cells each sample contained. To quantify the absolute abundance of each unique TCRbeta CDR3 rearrangement, sequence reads were collapsed and filtered. Productive Simpson clonality was computed per sample as the square root of Simpson's diversity index over productive rearrangements. TCRdb took this table from immuneACCESS and kept in-frame rearrangements with V and J called. Such tables lack part of the clones; where checked against another copy, unresolved V genes explain under half of the gap, and the rest is unexplained. The D gene and trimming were derived from the DNA, and the V and J assignments and clone size from that table. Counted in this sample were 200,000 to 250,000 clones; 75% to 90% of them appeared once. The biggest ten clones account for 5.2% of the sample.

At one collaborating source in Seattle, patients were enrolled during active infection and were followed longitudinally through the course of disease. The collaborating institutions used their own protocols to collect whole blood in K2EDTA tubes. For TCRbeta analysis, collaborators shipped samples in one of three forms: frozen whole blood, isolated PBMCs, or DNA extracted from either of those sample types. Study-level results and caveats: Clinical and demographic metadata were provided uncurated, with the amount varying by source and participant.

Of note for this clone: There is no known antigen for this receptor. No much larger clone exists at a distance of one base, and base qualities are not known.

The sequencing sample was made of peripheral blood. The sequence was collected from a woman aged 70-85 years with COVID-19, enrolled during active disease.

The CDR3 sequence is CASSPGVTGTANEKLFF. DNA sequence: TGTGCCAGTAGTCCGGGGGTAACCGGGACAGCTAATGAAAAACTGTTTTTT. The chain employs TRBV19 and TRBJ1-4, with TRBD1 matching 7 junction bases. The CDR3 goes from the cysteine to the phenylalanine over 17 residues. Just CDR3 DNA is preserved here, 51 bases in frame from base 1. CDR1 and CDR2 were assigned from the germline V gene (reference sequence) as LNHDA and SQIVND. At the junction V is shortened by 5 bases and J by 3 bases; bases outside the gene matches: 12.